Below, 27 T cell receptor beta chains from the same sample are listed, as sequenced in a study of blood T cell repertoires in COVID-19. Measured with immunoSEQ multiplex PCR; TCRdb has only the in-frame clones, and not every one. Of around 440,000 clones in the sample, around 88% are singletons; the top ten hold roughly 12%. The sample consisted of peripheral blood. These receptors were obtained from a woman between 50 and 59 years old with COVID-19, enrolled during active disease.

This clone was seen more than once but under ten times. J is TRBJ2-7 and V is TRBV4-1; TRBD2 matches 14 bases. J was trimmed by 1 base and V by 4 bases; bases with no gene match: 9. The CDR3 loop spans 18 amino acids. The germline V gene encodes CDR1 MGHRA and CDR2 YSYEKL. CDR3 sequence: CASSLMTSGGAGSYEQYF. The CDR3 nucleotides read TGCGCCAGCAGCCTTATGACTAGCGGGGGGGCCGGGTCCTACGAGCAGTACTTC.

This chain connects TRBV2 to TRBJ1-2, with D hard to call. Germline loops: CDR1 SNHLY, CDR2 FYNNEI. The CDR3 extends over 14 amino acids. Trimming left V 4 bases short and J 4 bases short, with 13 bases between. The CDR3 protein is CASSGEGSVYGYTF. DNA for the CDR3: TGTGCCAGCAGTGGAGAGGGTTCAGTCTATGGCTACACCTTC.

This chain links TRBV20-1 with TRBJ2-3; 9 bases are a match to TRBD2. The CDR3 has 17 amino acids. CDR1 is DFQATT and CDR2 is SNEGSKA in the germline V gene (reference sequence). V shed 3 bases, J shed 3 bases, and the junction held 13 bases outside the gene matches. In DNA, the CDR3 is TGCAGTGCTAGTCAGGCGGGGGGGCCTCTAGGAACAGATACGCAGTATTTT. It codes for CSASQAGGPLGTDTQYF.

This clone showed up just a few times. Other DNA sequences in the same sample also yield this CDR3. The chain is built from TRBV2 and TRBJ1-5; 9 nucleotides line up with TRBD1. The junction had 1 base not matched to a gene; V was cut back by 2 bases and J by 5 bases. The CDR3 covers 14 residues. Germline V CDR1 and CDR2: SNHLY, FYNNEI. This CDR3 is CASSERTGDQPQHF. The CDR3 region has the DNA TGTGCCAGCAGTGAAAGGACAGGGGATCAGCCCCAGCATTTT. Based on the CDR3 plus reference TRBV2 and TRBJ1-5, the full variable domain is EPEVTQTPSHQVTQMGQEVILRCVPISNHLYFYWYRQILGQKVEFLVSFYNNEISEKSEIFDDQFSVERPDGSNFTLKIRSTKLEDSAMYFCASSERTGDQPQHFGDGTRLSIL.

The chain links TRBV29-1 to TRBJ2-7; 8 bases match TRBD2. CDR3 size: 12 residues. The germline gives CDR1 SQVTM, CDR2 ANQGSEA. Unmatched junction bases numbered 5, after V lost 6 bases and J lost 4 bases. This chain's CDR3 is CSVSGGPYEQYF. The CDR3 nucleotides are TGCAGCGTCAGCGGGGGCCCGTACGAGCAGTACTTC.

The V gene is TRBV6-5, the J gene TRBJ2-7, with 7 bases identical to TRBD1. The CDR3 loop spans 14 amino acids. Germline V CDR1 and CDR2: MNHEY, SVGAGI. The junction had 10 bases not matched to a gene; V was cut back by 6 bases and J by 5 bases. The CDR3 region is CASRTGTDEHEQYF. The CDR3 DNA follows: TGTGCCAGCAGAACCGGGACAGACGAACACGAGCAGTACTTC.

This chain connects TRBV4-2 to TRBJ2-7; D ambiguous. Germline V lookup: CDR1 LGHNA, CDR2 YNFKEQ. The CDR3 loop spans 15 amino acids. V lost 0 bases, J lost 3 bases, and 12 bases lay in between. The CDR3, as DNA: TGTGCCAGCAGCCAAGATCTAGAGGTGGACTACGAGCAGTACTTC. Protein product: CASSQDLEVDYEQYF.

The chain links TRBV3-1 (or the pseudogene TRBV3-2) to TRBJ1-2, with D hard to call. Trimming removed 4 bases at V and 4 bases at J, with 4 bases between. Germline CDR1 LGHDT, CDR2 YNNKEL (reference sequence). The CDR3 is 11 residues long. CDR3 amino acids: CASSRLYGYTF. The CDR3 DNA is TGTGCCAGCAGCCGACTCTATGGCTACACCTTC.

This chain uses TRBV5-6 with TRBJ2-4; no definite D call. V was cut by 4 bases and J by 1 base, with 12 bases left in between. This CDR3 comprises 15 residues. CDR1 and CDR2 (germline): SGHDT, YYEEEE. CDR3 protein: CASSVLGLAKNIQYF. The CDR3 DNA reads as TGTGCCAGCAGCGTCCTAGGATTGGCCAAAAACATTCAGTACTTC. Full variable domain (rest looked up from reference TRBV5-6 and TRBJ2-4): DAGVTQSPTHLIKTRGQQVTLRCSPKSGHDTVSWYQQALGQGPQFIFQYYEEEERQRGNFPDRFSGHQFPNYSSELNVNALLLGDSALYLCASSVLGLAKNIQYFGAGTRLSVL.

Written as DNA, the CDR3 is TGTGCCAGCAGCCCCTGGGACAGGGCGAACACTGAAGCTTTCTTT. This gives the protein CASSPWDRANTEAFF. The J gene is TRBJ1-1, the V gene TRBV5-5, with 9 positions matching TRBD1. V lost 4 bases to trimming and J lost 1 base; unmatched junction nucleotides: 5. CDR1 is SGHKS, CDR2 YYEKEE, per germline (reference sequence). CDR3 length equals 15 residues.

The rearrangement links TRBV6-5 to TRBJ1-5; the D gene is possibly TRBD1 (6 bases). The V and J ends lost 6 bases and 2 bases respectively, with 14 bases between them. The CDR3 is 15 residues long. The germline V gene encodes CDR1 MNHEY and CDR2 SVGAGI. CDR3 amino acids: CASREHWTGNQPQHF. The DNA for the CDR3 is TGTGCCAGCAGAGAGCATTGGACAGGCAATCAGCCCCAGCATTTT.

This clone was seen a handful of times. The rearrangement links TRBV19 to TRBJ1-2; no clear D gene. The CDR3 consists of 13 residues. V shed 0 bases and J shed 8 bases, with 10 bases lying between them. Germline CDR1 LNHDA, CDR2 SQIVND (reference sequence). The CDR3 DNA follows: TGTGCCAGTAGTATAGAGGAAAGCGGCGGCTACACCTTC. Protein: CASSIEESGGYTF.

CDR3 sequence reads: CASSLAGIMGEQYF. CDR3 in DNA: TGTGCCAGCAGCTTGGCCGGGATAATGGGGGAGCAGTACTTC. V is TRBV5-6 and J is TRBJ2-7, with D maybe TRBD2 (5 bases). Germline-derived CDR1 and CDR2 are SGHDT and YYEEEE. The CDR3 loop spans 14 amino acids. V dropped 0 bases and J dropped 7 bases, with 14 bases sitting between them.

This clone was counted a single time. The chain uses TRBV6-4 and TRBJ2-2; D remains unclear. The CDR3 is 16 residues long. CDR1 and CDR2 (germline): MRHNA, SNTAGT. The V end was cut by 0 bases, the J end by 0 bases, with 8 bases between. In DNA, the CDR3 is TGTGCCAGCAGTGACTCGAGCACTACGAACACCGGGGAGCTGTTTTTT. Translating it yields CASSDSSTTNTGELFF.

This chain links TRBV13 with TRBJ2-3, with 8 bases lining up with TRBD1. J was trimmed by 1 base and V by 4 bases; bases with no gene match: 4. The CDR3 extends over 15 amino acids. The germline V gene has CDR1 PRHDT and CDR2 FYEKMQ (reference sequence). Written as DNA, the CDR3 is TGTGCCAGCAGCTACGGGACAGGCGGCACAGATACGCAGTATTTT. Its protein product is CASSYGTGGTDTQYF.

The chain combines TRBV7-3 with TRBJ1-6; D not resolved. From germline, CDR1 is SGHTA and CDR2 FQGTGA. The CDR3 length is 15 residues. Trimming took 2 bases from V and 11 from J, leaving 16 bases between them. The CDR3 nucleotides read TGTGCCAGCAGCTTAGCCGGAGGAGGCGAGACACCCCTCCACTTT. This encodes CASSLAGGGETPLHF.

The chain employs TRBV5-6 and TRBJ1-1, with D possibly matching TRBD1 (6 bases). Germline CDR1 reads SGHDT; CDR2 reads YYEEEE. The V gene lost 0 bases and the J gene lost 8 bases, with 11 bases spanning the gap. The CDR3 runs 13 residues. CDR3 in DNA: TGTGCCAGCAGCTTGGCAGGGGACCAGGAAGCTTTCTTT. Amino acids: CASSLAGDQEAFF.

The chain recombines TRBV30 with TRBJ2-7, with D perhaps TRBD2 (5 bases). Germline V lookup: CDR1 GTSNPN, CDR2 SVGIG (reference sequence). Trimming pared 5 bases from V and 2 bases from J, leaving 10 bases between. This CDR3 contains 12 residues. Here the CDR3 reads CAWSDGTYEQYF. The CDR3 DNA sequence: TGTGCCTGGTCGGACGGGACCTACGAGCAGTACTTC.

V usage is TRBV4-2 and J usage is TRBJ1-4; D is undetermined. CDR3 length equals 14 residues. Per germline, CDR1 LGHNA and CDR2 YNFKEQ. With 4 bases removed from V and 5 bases from J, the gap between germline ends came to 11 bases. CDR3 sequence reads: CASSLRGRNEKLFF. CDR3 in DNA: TGTGCCAGCAGCCTGCGGGGTAGGAATGAAAAACTGTTTTTT.

V and J are TRBV14 and TRBJ1-3, with D possibly TRBD1 on 6 matching bases. Trimming stripped 1 base from V and 2 bases from J, with 9 bases between. CDR3 length: 15 amino acids. Per germline, CDR1 SGHDN and CDR2 FVKESK. CDR3 protein: CASSQVQGPGNTIYF. The CDR3 DNA reads as TGTGCCAGCAGCCAAGTACAGGGACCTGGAAACACCATATATTTT.

The chain combines TRBV5-1 with TRBJ1-5; TRBD1 is a possible D gene (6 bases). V lost 6 bases and J lost 7, with 11 bases in between. The CDR3 consists of 12 residues. Germline V gene lookup returns CDR1 SGHRS and CDR2 YFSETQ. The CDR3 reads CASNSGDQPQHF. DNA of the CDR3: TGCGCCAGCAACTCAGGGGACCAGCCCCAGCATTTT.

The chain carries TRBV27 and TRBJ2-2; 7 positions agree with TRBD2. The germline V gene encodes CDR1 MNHEY and CDR2 SMNVEV (reference sequence). After removal of 3 bases from V and 0 bases from J, the junction contained 7 bases not matched to a gene. The CDR3 runs 17 residues. CDR3 loop: CASSFRSGGANTGELFF. CDR3 nucleotide sequence: TGTGCCAGCAGTTTTCGCTCGGGGGGAGCGAACACCGGGGAGCTGTTTTTT.

This rearrangement joins TRBV5-1 to TRBJ1-1, with 10 positions matching TRBD1. The CDR3 runs 17 residues. V shed 2 bases, J shed 2 bases, and the junction held 9 bases outside the gene matches. Germline assignment: CDR1 SGHRS and CDR2 YFSETQ. CDR3 coding DNA: TGCGCCAGCAGCTTCAGCGGGACAGGGGCGAAAAACACTGAAGCTTTCTTT. This gives the protein CASSFSGTGAKNTEAFF.

V gene TRBV9 combines with J gene TRBJ1-2; 7 nucleotides align to TRBD1. This CDR3 has 14 amino acids. Germline V lookup: CDR1 SGDLS, CDR2 YYNGEE. V lost 10 bases, J lost 0 bases, and 9 bases stayed unmatched. The CDR3 DNA reads TGTGCCTCATCCGGGACAGAAACTAACTATGGCTACACCTTC. As protein: CASSGTETNYGYTF.

The rearrangement links TRBV3-1 (or the pseudogene TRBV3-2) to TRBJ1-1; no clear D gene. The CDR3 covers 13 residues. From germline, CDR1 is LGHDT and CDR2 YNNKEL (reference sequence). Trimming took off 2 bases at V and 8 bases at J, with 12 bases between the two ends. The CDR3 loop is CASSQLPETEAFF. The CDR3 DNA reads as TGTGCCAGCAGCCAATTACCAGAAACGGAAGCTTTCTTT.

This chain links TRBV9 with TRBJ1-1; possibly TRBD1 for D (5 bases). With 5 bases removed from V and 1 base from J, the gap between germline ends came to 15 bases. The CDR3 length is 15 residues. Germline lookup yields CDR1 SGDLS and CDR2 YYNGEE. The CDR3 nucleotides are TGTGCCAGCAGTGGGGTAGGAGGGGCGAACACTGAAGCTTTCTTT. It translates to CASSGVGGANTEAFF. Full variable domain (missing parts from reference TRBV9 and TRBJ1-1): DSGVTQTPKHLITATGQRVTLRCSPRSGDLSVYWYQQSLDQGLQFLIQYYNGEERAKGNILERFSAQQFPDLHSELNLSSLELGDSALYFCASSGVGGANTEAFFGQGTRLTVV.

The chain combines TRBV12-5 with TRBJ2-3, with 9 bases identical to TRBD2. The CDR3 totals 19 residues. V was pared by 7 bases and J by 2 bases, with 19 bases of the junction left unmatched. Germline CDR1 and CDR2: LGHNT and FRNRAP. The CDR3 sequence is CASALILAGLAGPTDTQYF. The DNA for the CDR3 is TGTGCTAGTGCCCTTATTCTGGCCGGTCTAGCGGGGCCCACAGATACGCAGTATTTT.